The source of this T cell receptor (beta chain) is a study of blood T cell repertoires in COVID-19 (dated by TCRdb to 2018 to 2020). Background on the whole study: The collaborator samples originated in the United States, Italy and Spain and spanned the acute and convalescent phases of COVID-19. The prospective study material was composed of cDNA or gDNA derived from T cells, B-cell-depleted T cells, or PBMCs. Subjects who had been exposed to COVID-19, were actively infected with it, or had recovered from it provided the deeply sampled blood TCRbeta repertoires that made up the dataset. The repertoires were released in a freely available public database intended as a resource for research on the immune response to SARS-CoV-2. Samples were obtained from the ongoing ImmuneRACE study (first 160 participants) and from about 1,300 subjects provided by 6 global collaborators. Nearly every sample came with metadata listing a de-identified subject ID, COVID-19 status, age in years and sex. Where HLA class I and class II types were available, the types were taken from metadata supplied by the sample provider, not from assay-based typing. Study-level results and caveats: The quantity of clinical and demographic metadata differed by source and by participant and was supplied without curation.

Comment on this clone: This receptor's antigen is unknown. Nothing much larger sits one base from this clone, and base qualities are not available.

Samples from volunteer blood donors who had recovered from COVID-19 were contributed by a second Seattle source. Whole blood was collected in K2EDTA tubes by collaborating institutions according to the institutions' own protocols. For TCRbeta analysis, collaborator samples were shipped as frozen whole blood, as isolated PBMCs, or as DNA extracted from either sample type. The germline V gene sets CDR1 to MGHRA and CDR2 to YSYEKL. After removal of 2 bases from V and 0 bases from J, the junction retains 11 bases not matched to a gene. The CDR3 numbers 18 residues from cysteine through phenylalanine. Only CDR3 DNA is held: 54 bases, read in frame from base 1. TCRbeta CDR3 regions were amplified from genomic DNA using the immunoSEQ Assay, a bias-controlled multiplex PCR. The study's own analysis went as follows. The number of nucleated cells in each sample was estimated by amplification of reference gene primers within the assay. To quantify the absolute abundance of each unique TCRbeta CDR3 rearrangement, sequence reads were collapsed and filtered. For each sample, productive Simpson clonality was calculated as the square root of Simpson's diversity index over productive rearrangements. Held by TCRdb, this immuneACCESS table contains in-frame sequences only and omits some clones. Under half of the omission traces to an unresolved V gene where checked; the cause of the rest is unknown. V, J and clone size derive from that table, while D and trimming were established from the DNA sequence. This sample holds around 280,000 clones; 70% to 90% were observed only once. The biggest ten clones account for approximately 2.2% of the sample.

This receptor was identified in a woman aged 25 to 39 who had recovered from COVID-19. Sequencing was carried out using peripheral blood. Here the chain combines TRBV4-1 and TRBJ1-1; 8 central nucleotides agree with TRBD1. The DNA sequence reads TGCGCCAGCAGCCAACCCCCCCCGGCAGGGGGCATGAACACTGAAGCTTTCTTT. Translated, it gives CASSQPPPAGGMNTEAFF.